Following are 14 T cell receptor beta chains from one sample sequenced in a study of T cell changes during pregnancy in multiple sclerosis. Method: immunoSEQ multiplex PCR; TCRdb's copy keeps in-frame clones and lacks some. In the table there are 35,000 to 50,000 clones, about 90% of which are singletons. The sequencing here drew on CD4+ T cells from peripheral blood mononuclear cells, taken after pregnancy. These receptors were collected from a female donor with multiple sclerosis, enrolled in a pregnancy study.

The genes are TRBV5-5 and TRBJ2-5, with TRBD1 matching 7 bases. The CDR3 spans 15 residues. Per the germline V gene, CDR1 is SGHKS and CDR2 is YYEKEE (reference sequence). The J segment lost 2 bases and the V segment lost 3 bases, leaving 7 bases of the junction unmatched. CDR3 loop: CASSYRPTGQETQYF. The CDR3 region has the DNA TGTGCCAGCAGCTACCGCCCGACAGGGCAAGAGACCCAGTACTTC.

V usage is TRBV7-2 and J usage is TRBJ2-4, with D maybe TRBD2 (6 bases). The CDR3 is 17 residues long. The germline V gene encodes CDR1 SGHTA and CDR2 FQGNSA. The ends were cut back, 5 bases at V and 1 base at J, with 18 bases in the middle. The CDR3 nucleotides are TGTGCCAGCAGCCCGGGAGTCCCATGGGGGGCCAAAAACATTCAGTACTTC. Amino acid sequence: CASSPGVPWGAKNIQYF.

This rearrangement joins TRBV25-1 to TRBJ1-1; 10 bases fit TRBD1. The germline V gene encodes CDR1 MGHDK and CDR2 SYGVNS. The CDR3 is made up of 17 amino acids. The junction had 8 bases not matched to a gene; V was cut back by 4 bases and J by 0 bases. In nucleotides, the CDR3 is TGTGCCAGCAGTGCCGGGGGGACAGGGGACATGAACACTGAAGCTTTCTTT. It yields the protein CASSAGGTGDMNTEAFF.

V and J are TRBV11-2 and TRBJ1-1; tentatively, D is TRBD1 (6 bases). The V and J ends lost 3 bases and 4 bases respectively, with 15 bases between them. Germline CDR1 and CDR2: SGHAT and FQNNGV. This CDR3 has 15 residues. This CDR3 is CASSLGGGLGTEAFF. The DNA of the CDR3 is TGTGCCAGCAGCTTGGGGGGGGGCCTTGGCACTGAAGCTTTCTTT.

The rearrangement uses TRBV19 and TRBJ1-5; weak D call: TRBD1 (6 bases). In germline, CDR1 is LNHDA, CDR2 SQIVND (reference sequence). The CDR3 is made up of 12 amino acids. V was clipped by 5 bases and J by 10 bases, with 12 bases between them. The chain's CDR3 is CASSLGQYPQHF. CDR3 in DNA: TGTGCCAGTAGTCTCGGACAGTATCCCCAGCATTTT.

The genes are TRBV4-1 and TRBJ2-2; possible D gene TRBD1, 6 bases. V was shortened by 0 bases and J by 5 bases, with 16 bases between the two germline ends. The CDR3 has 17 amino acids. The germline gives CDR1 MGHRA, CDR2 YSYEKL. CDR3 in DNA: TGCGCCAGCAGCCAAGATTCCAGGGGCTTGGGGACCGGGGAGCTGTTTTTT. Translating it yields CASSQDSRGLGTGELFF.

V and J are TRBV2 and TRBJ1-1; 7 nucleotides agree with TRBD1. The junction had 12 bases not matched to a gene; V was cut back by 6 bases and J by 5 bases. The germline CDR1 and CDR2 sequences are SNHLY and FYNNEI. This CDR3 region has 15 residues. The CDR3 here is CASRGGWPRGTEAFF. The CDR3 coding sequence is TGTGCCAGCAGAGGGGGCTGGCCCAGGGGGACTGAAGCTTTCTTT. Variable domain in full (rest from reference TRBV2 and TRBJ1-1): EPEVTQTPSHQVTQMGQEVILRCVPISNHLYFYWYRQILGQKVEFLVSFYNNEISEKSEIFDDQFSVERPDGSNFTLKIRSTKLEDSAMYFCASRGGWPRGTEAFFGQGTRLTVV.

This clone was recorded once. The V call is TRBV7-9, the J call TRBJ2-7; TRBD1 matches 9 bases. J gave up 7 bases and V 1 base, and 11 bases lay outside the gene matches. This CDR3 has 16 residues. CDR1 is SEHNR and CDR2 is FQNEAQ in the germline V gene (reference sequence). The CDR3 nucleotides are TGTGCCAGCAGCTTAGGAGGGACAGGGTCTTTGGGTGAGCAGTACTTC. This sequence encodes CASSLGGTGSLGEQYF.

The J gene is TRBJ1-5, the V gene TRBV6-1; D is unclear. Germline V gives CDR1 MNHNS, CDR2 SASEGT. The CDR3 is 15 amino acids. Trimming took off 4 bases at V and 2 bases at J, with 12 bases between the two ends. CDR3 in amino acids: CASSVLVVGNQPQHF. As DNA, the CDR3 is TGTGCCAGCAGTGTCTTAGTGGTGGGCAATCAGCCCCAGCATTTT.

This chain links TRBV7-8 with TRBJ1-2; TRBD1 agrees at 10 bases. Germline V lookup: CDR1 SGHVS, CDR2 FQNEAQ. J was trimmed by 3 bases and V by 5 bases; bases with no gene match: 6. This CDR3 contains 15 residues. The chain's CDR3 is CASSLTGGADYGYTF. CDR3 nucleotides: TGTGCCAGCAGCCTGACAGGGGGCGCCGACTATGGCTACACCTTC.

This chain uses TRBV4-1 with TRBJ2-1; TRBD1 matches 8 bases. The J segment lost 12 bases and the V segment lost 0 bases, leaving 4 bases of the junction unmatched. CDR3 length: 13 residues. Per germline, CDR1 MGHRA and CDR2 YSYEKL. CDR3 nucleotides: TGCGCCAGCAGCCAAGATTGGACAGGGCGGCAGTTCTTC. As protein: CASSQDWTGRQFF.

In DNA form, the CDR3 reads TGTGCCAGCAGTGACCAGACGGGCACCGGGGAGCTGTTTTTT. This codes for CASSDQTGTGELFF. The chain recombines TRBV6-4 with TRBJ2-2; D not certain. The CDR3 sequence is 14 residues long. Germline assignment: CDR1 MRHNA and CDR2 SNTAGT. Trimming shortened V by 2 bases and J by 4 bases, and 8 bases separated the two germline ends.

The chain combines TRBV4-1 with TRBJ2-1; TRBD2 might be the D (6 bases). Trimming pared 6 bases from V and 7 bases from J, leaving 25 bases between. The CDR3 consists of 17 residues. Per the germline V gene, CDR1 is MGHRA and CDR2 is YSYEKL. CDR3 nucleotide sequence: TGCGCCAGCAGGCCGACGGTGACTAGGTTAGACTGGAATGAGCAGTTCTTC. Its translation: CASRPTVTRLDWNEQFF.

The chain employs TRBV5-1 and TRBJ2-2; no clear D. Per germline, CDR1 SGHRS and CDR2 YFSETQ. Trimming pared 4 bases from V and 1 base from J, leaving 8 bases between. CDR3 length equals 14 residues. CDR3 loop: CASSVEQNTGELFF. The CDR3 coding sequence is TGCGCCAGCAGCGTGGAGCAGAACACCGGGGAGCTGTTTTTT. Looking up the rest from reference TRBV5-1 and TRBJ2-2 gives the full variable domain: KAGVTQTPRYLIKTRGQQVTLSCSPISGHRSVSWYQQTPGQGLQFLFEYFSETQRNKGNFPGRFSGRQFSNSRSEMNVSTLELGDSALYLCASSVEQNTGELFFGEGSRLTVL.